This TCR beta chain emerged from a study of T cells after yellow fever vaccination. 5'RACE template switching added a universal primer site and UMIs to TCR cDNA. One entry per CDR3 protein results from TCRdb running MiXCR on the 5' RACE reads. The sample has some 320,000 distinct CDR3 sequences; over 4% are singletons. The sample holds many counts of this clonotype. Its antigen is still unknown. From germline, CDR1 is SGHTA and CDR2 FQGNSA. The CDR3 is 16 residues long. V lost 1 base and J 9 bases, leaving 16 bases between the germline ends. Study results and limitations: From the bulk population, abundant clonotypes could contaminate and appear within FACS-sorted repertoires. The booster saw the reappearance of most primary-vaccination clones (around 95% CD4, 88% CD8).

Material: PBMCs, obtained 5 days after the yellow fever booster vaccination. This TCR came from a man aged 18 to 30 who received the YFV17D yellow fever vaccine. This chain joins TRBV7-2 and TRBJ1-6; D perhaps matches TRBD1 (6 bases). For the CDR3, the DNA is TGTGCCAGCAGCTTAGGGGGCCGGACAGTGGGTTCACCCCTCCACTTT. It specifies CASSLGGRTVGSPLHF.